The 25 T cell receptor beta chains below come from one sample, sequenced in a study of OX40 agonist ivuxolimab in advanced cancers. Here immunoSEQ multiplex PCR was the method, and the copy in TCRdb shows in-frame clones only, minus some. The sample lists tens of thousands of clones, about four fifths occurring once. Sequenced material: CD4+ or CD8+ T cells sorted from blood, taken in a trial of the OX40 agonist ivuxolimab. Receptors originate from an adult with an advanced solid tumor such as melanoma, head and neck, liver or kidney cancer.

Of note for this clone: Other DNA sequences from this sample encode an identical CDR3 as well. J is TRBJ2-2 and V is TRBV27; unclear D gene. CDR1 is MNHEY, CDR2 SMNVEV, per germline (reference sequence). Trimming removed 4 bases from V and 0 bases from J, with 3 bases in between. The CDR3 length is 13 residues. Here the CDR3 reads CASSYTNTGELFF. DNA for the CDR3: TGTGCCAGCAGTTACACGAACACCGGGGAGCTGTTTTTT.

The chain joins TRBV25-1 to TRBJ2-1; weak D call: TRBD1 (5 bases). V was shortened by 2 bases and J by 10 bases, with 18 bases between the two germline ends. This CDR3 is 15 amino acids long. CDR1 and CDR2 from the germline V gene are MGHDK and SYGVNS. CDR3 nucleotide sequence: TGTGCCAGCAGTGAAAAGGACAAGGGGAATCGGGAGCAGTTCTTC. Translated, it gives CASSEKDKGNREQFF.

The rearrangement links TRBV19 to TRBJ1-1; D is possibly TRBD1 (6 bases). Germline V gene lookup returns CDR1 LNHDA and CDR2 SQIVND (reference sequence). The CDR3 loop spans 14 amino acids. V lost 6 bases and J 8 bases, leaving 19 bases between the germline ends. CDR3: CASSLPLGGSEAFF. CDR3 sequence (DNA): TGTGCCAGTAGCCTCCCCCTGGGGGGCTCAGAAGCTTTCTTT.

Written as DNA, the CDR3 is TGTGCCTGGAGAGGATCATCTTTCCACGAGCAGTACTTC. Translated, it gives CAWRGSSFHEQYF. The rearrangement uses TRBV30 and TRBJ2-7; D is undetermined. Germline CDR1 and CDR2: GTSNPN and SVGIG (reference sequence). The CDR3 covers 13 residues. V was cut by 3 bases and J by 5 bases, with 14 bases left in between.

The genes are TRBV10-3 and TRBJ2-3, with D possibly matching TRBD2 (5 bases). This CDR3 has 16 amino acids. Germline CDR1 ENHRY, CDR2 SYGVKD. The ends were cut back, 0 bases at V and 1 base at J, with 11 bases in the middle. CDR3 coding DNA: TGTGCCATCAGTGAGTCCCGGGGTGGGCGCACAGATACGCAGTATTTT. Its protein product is CAISESRGGRTDTQYF.

The CDR3 loop is CASSIPSGGSYEQYF. CDR3 sequence (DNA): TGTGCCAGTAGCATCCCCAGCGGGGGCTCCTACGAGCAGTACTTC. The chain joins TRBV19 to TRBJ2-7; 8 positions agree with TRBD2. The trim removed 6 bases at V and 0 bases at J, leaving 7 bases unmatched. This CDR3 region has 15 residues. Germline CDR1 is LNHDA and CDR2 is SQIVND (reference sequence).

V gene TRBV28 combines with J gene TRBJ2-7; D possibly corresponds to TRBD2 (9 bases). CDR3 size: 17 residues. From germline, CDR1 is MDHEN and CDR2 SYDVKM. V gave up 8 bases and J gave up 6 bases, with 29 bases separating them. The CDR3 is CASLADRVGREGLEQYF. CDR3 sequence (DNA): TGTGCCAGCTTAGCGGACAGGGTAGGGCGGGAGGGCCTCGAGCAGTACTTC.

The chain has TRBV4-3 and TRBJ1-6; possibly TRBD1 for D (6 bases). CDR1 and CDR2 (germline): LGHNA, YSLEER. The CDR3 loop spans 17 amino acids. Trimming left V 1 base short and J 5 bases short, with 15 bases between. The CDR3 region is CASSQGGGLINNSPLHF. In DNA, the CDR3 is TGCGCCAGCAGCCAAGGCGGGGGGCTGATCAATAATTCACCCCTCCACTTT.

V and J are TRBV6-5 and TRBJ2-5; no definite D call. CDR1 is MNHEY and CDR2 is SVGAGI in the germline V gene. The CDR3 has 14 residues. V shed 2 bases and J shed 1 base, with 8 bases lying between them. CDR3 coding DNA: TGTGCCAGCAGTTACCAGACGTCCCAAGAGACCCAGTACTTC. This translates into CASSYQTSQETQYF.

This clone is classed as large. V gene TRBV10-3 combines with J gene TRBJ2-4, with D unclear. CDR3 length equals 14 residues. Germline V gives CDR1 ENHRY, CDR2 SYGVKD. The V end lost 0 bases, the J end lost 5 bases, and 8 bases lay between the germline ends. The CDR3 DNA follows: TGTGCCATCAGTGAGTCGCAGGACCAAAACATTCAGTACTTC. Translated: CAISESQDQNIQYF.

This chain connects TRBV7-7 to TRBJ2-1; D assignment may be TRBD1 or TRBD2 (6 bases each). Trimming left V 2 bases short and J 8 bases short, with 13 bases between. Per germline, CDR1 SSHAT and CDR2 FNYEAQ (reference sequence). The CDR3 runs 14 residues. The CDR3 DNA reads as TGTGCCAGCAGCTTAAATTGGGGGGCGGATGAGCAGTTCTTC. Its protein product is CASSLNWGADEQFF.

The gene calls are TRBV6-6 and TRBJ2-3, with D uncertain. Deletions cut 6 bases from V and 4 bases from J, with 20 bases between. In germline, CDR1 is MNHNY, CDR2 SVGAGI (reference sequence). The CDR3 is 16 amino acids. The CDR3 reads CASSLGIARMADTQYF. The CDR3 bases are TGTGCCAGCAGCTTGGGGATAGCTAGGATGGCAGATACGCAGTATTTT.

This clone was seen once. V usage is TRBV29-1 and J usage is TRBJ2-2; D ambiguous. Germline V gives CDR1 SQVTM, CDR2 ANQGSEA. Between the trimmed V and J ends, which lost 3 bases and 4 bases, there was a span of 15 bases. This CDR3 comprises 15 residues. The CDR3 protein is CSVEDSLKGTGELFF. DNA for the CDR3: TGCAGCGTTGAGGATTCCTTAAAAGGCACCGGGGAGCTGTTTTTT.

Only one count was recorded for this clone. The gene calls are TRBV10-3 and TRBJ2-1, with 13 bases matching TRBD2. The V gene end was trimmed by 4 bases and the J gene end by 3 bases; junction bases not matched to a gene: 18. CDR1 and CDR2 (germline): ENHRY, SYGVKD. The CDR3 consists of 21 residues. DNA for the CDR3: TGTGCCATCAGTGGGACTAGCGGGAGCAATACCTCCGGAGGGTTCTACAATGAGCAGTTCTTC. Protein sequence: CAISGTSGSNTSGGFYNEQFF.

CDR3 bases: TGTGCCAGCAGCTCGGACCCCTCGTTAGCTTTCTTT. Residues: CASSSDPSLAFF. This chain connects TRBV7-9 to TRBJ1-1; D gene uncertain. There are 12 residues in the CDR3. Trimming took off 4 bases at V and 10 bases at J, with 13 bases between the two ends. Germline CDR1 and CDR2: SEHNR and FQNEAQ (reference sequence).

DNA for the CDR3: TGTGCCAGTAGTAACAGGGTGGACACTGAAGCTTTCTTT. The encoded protein is CASSNRVDTEAFF. The chain joins TRBV19 to TRBJ1-1; possible D gene TRBD1, 6 bases. The CDR3 loop spans 13 amino acids. Germline lookup yields CDR1 LNHDA and CDR2 SQIVND (reference sequence). Trimming took off 4 bases at V and 3 bases at J, with 9 bases between the two ends.

The chain recombines TRBV18 with TRBJ2-1, with D tentatively TRBD2 (6 bases). V was clipped by 5 bases and J by 7 bases, with 15 bases between them. Germline V gives CDR1 KGHSH, CDR2 LQKENI. This CDR3 region has 14 residues. This chain's CDR3 is CASSIGRLDNEQFF. The CDR3 region has the DNA TGTGCCAGCTCAATCGGGAGATTGGATAATGAGCAGTTCTTC.

The chain links TRBV7-2 to TRBJ2-7; tentatively, D is TRBD1 (6 bases). This CDR3 spans 12 amino acids. CDR1 SGHTA and CDR2 FQGNSA come from the germline V gene. V lost 5 bases and J 1 base, leaving 6 bases between the germline ends. CDR3: CASSDRSYEQYF. CDR3 coding DNA: TGTGCCAGCAGCGACAGGTCCTACGAGCAGTACTTC. Complete variable domain (other parts from reference TRBV7-2 and TRBJ2-7): GAGVSQSPSNKVTEKGKDVELRCDPISGHTALYWYRQSLGQGLEFLIYFQGNSAPDKSGLPSDRFSAERTGGSVSTLTIQRTQQEDSAVYLCASSDRSYEQYFGPGTRLTVT.

This clone was observed a handful of times. The chain couples TRBV27 to TRBJ1-2, with a possible D match to TRBD1 (5 bases). V lost 4 bases to trimming and J lost 9 bases, with 15 bases between them. Germline loops: CDR1 MNHEY, CDR2 SMNVEV (reference sequence). The CDR3 loop spans 13 amino acids. This CDR3 is CASSSGGRGSYTF. The CDR3 nucleotides are TGTGCCAGCAGTTCCGGGGGTCGGGGAAGCTACACCTTC.

This chain links TRBV18 with TRBJ1-1; no clear D gene. The V and J ends lost 2 bases and 7 bases respectively, with 8 bases between them. Germline CDR1 and CDR2: KGHSH and LQKENI. The CDR3 extends over 12 amino acids. The CDR3 sequence: CASSPIRVEAFF. CDR3 DNA sequence: TGTGCCAGCTCACCAATCAGAGTTGAAGCTTTCTTT.

V and J are TRBV28 and TRBJ1-2; no reliable D call. This CDR3 has 14 amino acids. The V gene lost 7 bases and the J gene lost 7 bases, with 19 bases spanning the gap. Looked up from germline, CDR1 is MDHEN and CDR2 is SYDVKM. The CDR3 DNA follows: TGTGCCAGCACTTCCTTCGACCGGGAGGGTGGCTACACCTTC. This translates into CASTSFDREGGYTF.

This chain joins TRBV5-4 and TRBJ2-1; the D gene could be TRBD1 or TRBD2 (5 bases each). Germline V lookup: CDR1 SGHNT, CDR2 YYREEE (reference sequence). Trimming stripped 4 bases from V and 8 bases from J, with 16 bases between. The CDR3 totals 14 residues. CDR3 loop: CASSEGRDRDEQFF. DNA of the CDR3: TGTGCCAGCAGCGAGGGCAGGGACCGGGATGAGCAGTTCTTC. Together with reference TRBV5-4 and TRBJ2-1, the CDR3 gives the full variable domain: ETGVTQSPTHLIKTRGQQVTLRCSSQSGHNTVSWYQQALGQGPQFIFQYYREEENGRGNFPPRFSGLQFPNYSSELNVNALELDDSALYLCASSEGRDRDEQFFGPGTRLTVL.

J is TRBJ2-2 and V is TRBV18; no reliable D call. CDR1 and CDR2 (germline): KGHSH, LQKENI. This CDR3 has 14 amino acids. With 0 bases removed from V and 4 bases from J, the gap between germline ends came to 6 bases. CDR3 nucleotide sequence: TGTGCCAGCTCACCACCTGCGCGCACCGGGGAGCTGTTTTTT. Its translation: CASSPPARTGELFF.

In this sample, this clone turned up once. V usage is TRBV6-1 and J usage is TRBJ2-3, with no clear D. Trimming cost V 3 bases and J 6 bases, with 13 bases left between them. Germline-derived CDR1 and CDR2 are MNHNS and SASEGT. The CDR3 runs to 14 residues. CDR3 protein: CASSDAGSTDTQYF. DNA for the CDR3: TGTGCCAGCAGTGATGCCGGGTCTACGGATACGCAGTATTTT.

The chain couples TRBV30 to TRBJ1-5; D ambiguous. This CDR3 is built from 14 residues. V lost 0 bases and J 3 bases, leaving 9 bases between the germline ends. The germline CDR1 and CDR2 sequences are GTSNPN and SVGIG (reference sequence). The CDR3 loop reads CAWSVLEPNQPQHF. CDR3 in DNA: TGTGCCTGGAGTGTACTGGAACCCAATCAGCCCCAGCATTTT.